This paragraph covers one T cell receptor beta chain sequence. As yet, its antigen is unknown. Germline CDR1 is SGHAT and CDR2 is FQNNGV. V shed 5 bases and J shed 0 bases, with 12 bases lying between them. This CDR3 has 15 amino acids. These data originate in a study of T cell repertoires in cytomegalovirus infection. For the study at large: CMV epitopes used comprised recently identified HLA-C-restricted ones and well-studied HLA-B-restricted ones. Based on public TCR beta signatures, there were indications of CMV infection and of a matching HLA type.

The study's findings and limits: Adding up the frequency of public TCR beta families identified people who carried CMV plus the relevant HLA.

TCRdb reprocessed the reads via MiXCR and lists one record per CDR3 protein. In the table there are about 830,000 distinct CDR3 sequences, approximately 30% of which are singletons. The source was cultured CD8+ T cells from PBMCs, collected from culture after CMV antigen stimulation. The V and J genes are TRBV11-2 and TRBJ2-3, with a weak D call TRBD1 (5 bases). The origin of this receptor is a human donor in good health (CMV status not recorded). Some clones in this sample may be carry-over from other donors' samples. The CDR3 spells CASSRQFTSTDTQYF. CDR3 nucleotide sequence: TGTGCCAGCAGCAGACAGTTTACTAGCACAGATACGCAGTATTTT.